The present TCR beta chain was sequenced within a study of cytomegalovirus exposure and HLA in healthy donors. Across the whole study: Approximately 200 million T cells yielded some 120 million unique TCR beta sequences in earlier analysis.

Findings of the study overall: A later analysis linked a missense DCLRE1C variant to TCR beta V- and J-gene trimming. Sequencing probably produced one cluster of sequence variants that were highly shared.

Comments on this clone: The antigen remains undetermined.

The CDR3 is 14 residues long. The germline gives CDR1 SEHNR, CDR2 FQNEAQ (reference sequence). The V gene end was trimmed by 5 bases and the J gene end by 6 bases; junction bases not matched to a gene: 9. It was with 60 Vbeta and 13 Jbeta primers that the PCR ran. Repertoires were generated with immunoSEQ multiplex PCR, while TCRdb's copy carries only in-frame clones and drops some. The sample lists fewer than 65,000 clones; around 87% were seen once. Sequenced material: PBMCs. The origin of this receptor is a man between 18 and 29 years old in good health and CMV-seronegative. V usage is TRBV7-9 and J usage is TRBJ2-7; 8 bases are a match to TRBD1. The CDR3 reads CASSLQGASAEQYF. The CDR3 DNA reads TGTGCCAGCAGCCTGCAGGGGGCCTCCGCCGAGCAGTACTTC. The full variable domain, its missing parts supplied by reference TRBV7-9 and TRBJ2-7, is DTGVSQNPRHKITKRGQNVTFRCDPISEHNRLYWYRQTLGQGPEFLTYFQNEAQLEKSRLLSDRFSAERPKGSFSTLEIQRTEQGDSAMYLCASSLQGASAEQYFGPGTRLTVT.